Each of the 27 T cell receptor beta chains below was sequenced from the same sample in a study of T cell responses to AZD1222 COVID-19 vaccine. Profiling relied on immunoSEQ multiplex PCR, and the TCRdb table lists in-frame clones only, not all of them. Of under 150,000 clones in the sample, around 92% are singletons; the top ten hold approximately 2%. Source: peripheral blood, taken 28 days after the second AZD1222 dose. The receptors come from an adult who received the AZD1222 COVID-19 vaccine.

This clone was observed a few times. The chain recombines TRBV5-6 with TRBJ1-6; D perhaps matches TRBD1 (5 bases). Deletions cut 4 bases from V and 9 bases from J, with 17 bases between. This CDR3 comprises 15 residues. Per the germline V gene, CDR1 is SGHDT and CDR2 is YYEEEE. The CDR3: CASSPGTAPGSPLHF. The DNA of the CDR3 is TGTGCCAGCAGCCCCGGGACGGCGCCGGGTTCACCCCTCCACTTT.

This sequence joins TRBV7-9 and TRBJ1-5, with 9 bases that match TRBD1. Germline V CDR1 and CDR2: SEHNR, FQNEAQ (reference sequence). This CDR3 has 13 residues. Trimming removed 2 bases from V and 10 bases from J; junction bases left unmatched: 3. DNA for the CDR3: TGTGCCAGCAGCTTAACTACAGGGGGCCCCCAGCATTTT. Amino acids: CASSLTTGGPQHF.

The chain carries TRBV5-1 and TRBJ2-2, with 7 bases aligning to TRBD1. V lost 7 bases, J lost 0 bases, and 6 bases stayed unmatched. Germline lookup yields CDR1 SGHRS and CDR2 YFSETQ. This CDR3 comprises 15 residues. The CDR3 here is CASFQGTANTGELFF. The CDR3 DNA reads as TGCGCCAGCTTCCAGGGGACAGCGAACACCGGGGAGCTGTTTTTT.

V and J are TRBV27 and TRBJ1-4; perhaps TRBD1 as D (6 bases). V shed 5 bases and J shed 6 bases, with 13 bases lying between them. Germline CDR1 MNHEY, CDR2 SMNVEV (reference sequence). The CDR3 sequence is 14 residues long. The CDR3 here is CASSPGQMDEKLFF. CDR3 in DNA: TGTGCCAGCAGTCCCGGACAGATGGATGAAAAACTGTTTTTT.

The count of this clone is one. The rearrangement links TRBV7-9 to TRBJ1-2; 8 bases are shared with TRBD1. Germline V gives CDR1 SEHNR, CDR2 FQNEAQ (reference sequence). The CDR3 has 16 residues. V lost 4 bases, J lost 4 bases, and 11 bases stayed unmatched. The CDR3 protein is CASSSLDRGAAYGYTF. DNA for the CDR3: TGTGCCAGCAGCTCGCTTGACAGGGGAGCAGCCTATGGCTACACCTTC. Based on the CDR3 plus reference TRBV7-9 and TRBJ1-2, the full variable domain is DTGVSQNPRHKITKRGQNVTFRCDPISEHNRLYWYRQTLGQGPEFLTYFQNEAQLEKSRLLSDRFSAERPKGSFSTLEIQRTEQGDSAMYLCASSSLDRGAAYGYTFGSGTRLTVV.

The chain links TRBV6-5 to TRBJ2-2; D is possibly TRBD1 or TRBD2 (5 bases each). The germline CDR1 and CDR2 sequences are MNHEY and SVGAGI. With 0 bases removed from V and 6 bases from J, the gap between germline ends came to 14 bases. The CDR3 sequence is 16 residues long. The CDR3 is CASSYSGVFGAGELFF. In nucleotides, the CDR3 is TGTGCCAGCAGTTACTCAGGGGTGTTCGGGGCCGGGGAGCTGTTTTTT.

The chain combines TRBV2 with TRBJ1-4; 7 nucleotides align to TRBD1. The CDR3 extends over 16 amino acids. With 6 bases clipped from V and 8 bases from J, the junction kept 15 bases outside the gene matches. The germline CDR1 and CDR2 sequences are SNHLY and FYNNEI. CDR3 residues: CASRGTAQAQGEKLFF. CDR3 DNA sequence: TGTGCCAGCAGGGGGACAGCACAGGCCCAGGGGGAAAAACTGTTTTTT.

This clone was seen just once. This chain links TRBV7-2 with TRBJ2-1, with TRBD2 identical over 11 bases. Trimming removed 3 bases from V and 9 bases from J; junction bases left unmatched: 10. The CDR3 runs 16 residues. Germline V gene data show CDR1 as SGHTA and CDR2 as FQGNSA. CDR3 residues: CASSLVQLAGVGEQFF. The CDR3 region has the DNA TGTGCCAGCAGCTTGGTTCAACTAGCGGGAGTGGGTGAGCAGTTCTTC.

This clone has only one observation. The rearrangement uses TRBV18 and TRBJ1-3; a weak D match, TRBD1 (5 bases). The CDR3 runs 15 residues. The V end was cut by 8 bases, the J end by 2 bases, with 16 bases between. CDR1 KGHSH and CDR2 LQKENI come from the germline V gene. The CDR3 region is CASTRGVRTGNTIYF. The CDR3 bases are TGTGCCAGCACTAGAGGGGTCCGTACTGGAAACACCATATATTTT.

The chain recombines TRBV4-2 with TRBJ2-2; D possibly corresponds to TRBD2 (7 bases). This CDR3 region has 16 residues. The V end was cut by 2 bases, the J end by 5 bases, with 15 bases between. Germline lookup yields CDR1 LGHNA and CDR2 YNFKEQ. The CDR3 region is CASSQQGGVVTGELFF. The DNA for the CDR3 is TGTGCCAGCAGCCAACAAGGGGGGGTGGTGACCGGGGAGCTGTTTTTT.

The V call is TRBV2, the J call TRBJ2-1, with TRBD1 matching 7 bases. Per germline, CDR1 SNHLY and CDR2 FYNNEI. The V and J ends lost 8 bases and 0 bases, in that order; junction bases with no gene match: 4. The CDR3 sequence is 14 residues long. The CDR3 nucleotides are TGTGCCAGCCAGGGGGTAAGCTCCTACAATGAGCAGTTCTTC. Its protein is CASQGVSSYNEQFF.

The chain is built from TRBV7-4 and TRBJ2-2; unclear D gene. V was pared by 0 bases and J by 0 bases, with 17 bases between. Germline V gene data show CDR1 as SGHVT and CDR2 as SQSDAQ. The CDR3 is 19 amino acids. The CDR3 spells CASSLATPRLPANTGELFF. The CDR3 DNA is TGTGCCAGCAGCTTAGCGACCCCCAGGCTCCCGGCGAACACCGGGGAGCTGTTTTTT.

The chain employs TRBV19 and TRBJ1-2, with D perhaps matching TRBD1 (5 bases). CDR3 length: 15 amino acids. Trimming cost V 3 bases and J 0 bases, with 11 bases left between them. Germline V lookup: CDR1 LNHDA, CDR2 SQIVND (reference sequence). CDR3: CASSMGGVTNYGYTF. DNA for the CDR3: TGTGCCAGTAGTATGGGGGGGGTGACTAACTATGGCTACACCTTC.

This clone was seen only a few times. The rearrangement uses TRBV2 and TRBJ2-7, with TRBD2 matching 11 bases. Germline loops: CDR1 SNHLY, CDR2 FYNNEI. CDR3 length: 14 amino acids. Trimming at V came to 8 bases and at J to 7 bases, leaving 10 bases not matched to a gene. CDR3 DNA: TGTGCCAGCGGCCAACTAGCGGGGGCTCGGGAGCAGTACTTC. Translated, it gives CASGQLAGAREQYF.

In nucleotides, the CDR3 is TGCAGCGTCCTAGGGGGGTGGGACACTGAAGCTTTCTTT. This gives the protein CSVLGGWDTEAFF. The rearrangement links TRBV29-1 to TRBJ1-1; a possible D gene is TRBD1 (6 bases). CDR3 size: 13 residues. Per the germline V gene, CDR1 is SQVTM and CDR2 is ANQGSEA. The germline V and J ends were trimmed by 6 bases and 3 bases, with 14 bases remaining between them.

In this sample, this clone turned up once. The CDR3 loop is CASSQGRGSNTGELFF. The CDR3 nucleotides read TGCGCCAGCAGCCAAGGTCGGGGGTCGAACACCGGGGAGCTGTTTTTT. This rearrangement joins TRBV4-1 to TRBJ2-2, with D perhaps TRBD2 (6 bases). CDR3 size: 16 residues. Germline lookup yields CDR1 MGHRA and CDR2 YSYEKL. Trimming pared 1 base from V and 0 bases from J, leaving 9 bases between.

V gene TRBV23-1 combines with J gene TRBJ1-5, with TRBD1 matching over 8 bases. TRBV23-1 belongs to the ORF category, with a function that is uncertain. CDR3 length: 16 residues. V trimming: 4 bases; J trimming: 0 bases; junction bases outside the gene matches: 5. For the CDR3, the DNA is TGCGCCAGCAGTCCGTACAGGGGGATTAGCAATCAGCCCCAGCATTTT. It translates to CASSPYRGISNQPQHF.

The V and J genes are TRBV27 and TRBJ1-1; no firm D call. The CDR3 loop spans 13 amino acids. The V gene's germline CDR1 is MNHEY and CDR2 SMNVEV (reference sequence). The V and J ends lost 6 bases and 2 bases respectively, with 10 bases between them. CDR3 residues: CASSPRRNTEAFF. CDR3 nucleotides: TGTGCCAGCAGCCCCCGAAGAAACACTGAAGCTTTCTTT.

The chain has TRBV7-3 and TRBJ2-5; D remains unclear. V lost 2 bases, J lost 1 base, and 5 bases lay in between. This CDR3 spans 13 amino acids. Looked up from germline, CDR1 is SGHTA and CDR2 is FQGTGA. DNA for the CDR3: TGTGCCAGCAGCTTAGGCGTCCAAGAGACCCAGTACTTC. Amino acid sequence: CASSLGVQETQYF.

The chain uses TRBV27 and TRBJ1-4, with TRBD1 matching over 7 bases. Trimming cost V 6 bases and J 7 bases; bases outside gene matches: 11. CDR3 length equals 15 residues. The germline CDR1 and CDR2 sequences are MNHEY and SMNVEV (reference sequence). The CDR3 sequence is CASSQGTDRFEKLFF. CDR3 bases: TGTGCCAGCAGCCAGGGGACGGACAGGTTTGAAAAACTGTTTTTT.

CDR3 protein: CASSTGTGSGTQYF. The CDR3 DNA reads TGTGCCAGCTCAACCGGGACAGGTTCAGGGACCCAGTACTTC. The chain recombines TRBV18 with TRBJ2-5; 8 bases line up with TRBD1. CDR1 and CDR2 (germline): KGHSH, LQKENI. CDR3 length equals 14 residues. V gave up 5 bases and J gave up 7 bases; unmatched junction bases: 9.

This clone appeared a single time. The genes are TRBV9 and TRBJ1-3; TRBD1 matches 10 bases. The length of the CDR3 is 14 residues. V was pared by 3 bases and J by 7 bases, with 4 bases of the junction left unmatched. The germline V gene has CDR1 SGDLS and CDR2 YYNGEE. CDR3 region: CASSERGQGNTIYF. The CDR3 DNA reads as TGTGCCAGCAGCGAGAGGGGACAGGGGAACACCATATATTTT.

The chain is built from TRBV7-2 and TRBJ1-4; TRBD1 matches 7 bases. V trimming: 4 bases; J trimming: 0 bases; junction bases outside the gene matches: 5. CDR3 size: 16 residues. Germline loops: CDR1 SGHTA, CDR2 FQGNSA. The chain's CDR3 is CASSSYGQATNEKLFF. Written as DNA, the CDR3 is TGTGCCAGCAGCTCCTACGGACAGGCAACTAATGAAAAACTGTTTTTT.

The CDR3 DNA reads as TGCGCCAGCAGCCAAGATGGGAATCAGCCCCAGCATTTT. Protein product: CASSQDGNQPQHF. The gene calls are TRBV4-3 and TRBJ1-5; D gene unclear. Trimming left V 0 bases short and J 4 bases short, with 4 bases between. There are 13 residues in the CDR3. Germline CDR1 LGHNA, CDR2 YSLEER.

The rearrangement joins TRBV7-9 to TRBJ2-3; D not resolved. CDR1 SEHNR and CDR2 FQNEAQ come from the germline V gene (reference sequence). The CDR3 totals 14 residues. V was trimmed by 5 bases and J by 0 bases, leaving 9 bases between them. CDR3 sequence reads: CASSHPGSTDTQYF. The CDR3 DNA sequence: TGTGCCAGCAGCCACCCTGGGAGCACAGATACGCAGTATTTT.

This clone was detected only once. V is TRBV3-1 (or the pseudogene TRBV3-2) and J is TRBJ1-1, with TRBD1 as a possible D gene (5 bases). Per germline, CDR1 LGHDT and CDR2 YNNKEL (reference sequence). The CDR3 has 15 amino acids. The V gene lost 1 base and the J gene lost 4 bases, with 13 bases spanning the gap. The CDR3 region is CASSQGPLGGTEAFF. In DNA form, the CDR3 reads TGTGCCAGCAGCCAAGGTCCTCTTGGGGGCACTGAAGCTTTCTTT.

The genes are TRBV6-5 and TRBJ1-1, with TRBD1 as a possible D gene (6 bases). V dropped 6 bases and J dropped 4 bases, with 9 bases sitting between them. The CDR3 is made up of 12 amino acids. The germline V gene encodes CDR1 MNHEY and CDR2 SVGAGI. CDR3 in amino acids: CASRDSSTEAFF. The CDR3 region has the DNA TGTGCCAGCAGGGACAGTTCCACTGAAGCTTTCTTT.